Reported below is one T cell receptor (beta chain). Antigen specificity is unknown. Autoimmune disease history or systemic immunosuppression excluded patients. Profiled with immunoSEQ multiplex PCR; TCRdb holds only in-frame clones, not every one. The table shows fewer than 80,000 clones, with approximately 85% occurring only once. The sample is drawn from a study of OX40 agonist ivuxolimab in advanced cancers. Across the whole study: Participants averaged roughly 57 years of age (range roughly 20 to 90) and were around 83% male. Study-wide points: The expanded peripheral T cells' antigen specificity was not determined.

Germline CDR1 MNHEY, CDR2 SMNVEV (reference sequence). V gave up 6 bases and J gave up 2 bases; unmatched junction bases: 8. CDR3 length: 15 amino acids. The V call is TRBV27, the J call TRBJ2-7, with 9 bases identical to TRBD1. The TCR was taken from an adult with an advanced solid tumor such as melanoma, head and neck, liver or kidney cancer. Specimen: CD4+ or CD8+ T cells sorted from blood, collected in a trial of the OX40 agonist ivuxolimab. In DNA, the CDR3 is TGTGCCAGCAGCTATCTCCGGGACAGGGCCTACGAGCAGTACTTC. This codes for CASSYLRDRAYEQYF.